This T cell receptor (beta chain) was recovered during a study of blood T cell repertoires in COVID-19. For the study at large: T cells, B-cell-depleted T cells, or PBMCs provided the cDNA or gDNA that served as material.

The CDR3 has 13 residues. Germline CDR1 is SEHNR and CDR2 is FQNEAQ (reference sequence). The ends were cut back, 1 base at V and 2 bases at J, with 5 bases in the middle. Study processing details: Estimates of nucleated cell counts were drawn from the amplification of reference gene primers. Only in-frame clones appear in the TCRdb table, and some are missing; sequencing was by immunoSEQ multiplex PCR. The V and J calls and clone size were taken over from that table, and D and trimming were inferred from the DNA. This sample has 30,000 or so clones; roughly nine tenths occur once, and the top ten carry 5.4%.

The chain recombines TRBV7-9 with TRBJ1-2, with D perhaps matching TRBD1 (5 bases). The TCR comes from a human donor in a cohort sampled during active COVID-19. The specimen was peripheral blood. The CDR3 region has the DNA TGTGCCAGCAGCTTAGAGGGGAACTATGGCTACACCTTC. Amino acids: CASSLEGNYGYTF.